This entry lists 22 T cell receptor beta chains sequenced from one sample in a study of T cells after yellow fever vaccination. A single record per CDR3 protein comes from TCRdb applying MiXCR to the 5' RACE reads. The sample carries about 350,000 distinct CDR3 sequences, about 7.8% recorded once. The sequences come from PBMCs, collected around 45 days after the first yellow fever vaccination. Receptor source: a man between 18 and 29 years old who received the YFV17D yellow fever vaccine.

The V and J genes are TRBV10-3 and TRBJ2-1; 7 positions match TRBD2. The CDR3 covers 13 residues. Germline CDR1 and CDR2: ENHRY and SYGVKD. The J segment lost 3 bases and the V segment lost 7 bases, leaving 3 bases of the junction unmatched. In nucleotides, the CDR3 is TGTGCCATCAAAGGACTAGACTACAATGAGCAGTTCTTC. It encodes CAIKGLDYNEQFF.

The chain joins TRBV29-1 to TRBJ1-1; possibly TRBD1 for D (6 bases). Germline loops: CDR1 SQVTM, CDR2 ANQGSEA. The CDR3 contains 12 residues. V lost 6 bases, J lost 8 bases, and 16 bases lay in between. This CDR3 reads CSVHPGHSEAFF. The CDR3 DNA is TGCAGCGTCCATCCGGGACACTCAGAAGCTTTCTTT.

The sample holds a few counts of this clonotype. This rearrangement joins TRBV19 to TRBJ2-7; maybe TRBD1 (7 bases). V shed 4 bases and J shed 1 base, with 17 bases lying between them. Germline V gives CDR1 LNHDA, CDR2 SQIVND (reference sequence). The CDR3 extends over 16 amino acids. CDR3 residues: CASSRGGGGASYEQYV. The CDR3 coding sequence is TGTGCCAGTAGTAGGGGAGGAGGGGGCGCATCCTACGAGCAGTACGTC.

In its sample, this clonotype was seen many times. The chain employs TRBV28 and TRBJ2-2, with D possibly called TRBD1 or TRBD2 (5 bases each). Germline V CDR1 and CDR2: MDHEN, SYDVKM. There are 15 residues in the CDR3. The V and J ends lost 3 bases and 2 bases respectively, with 10 bases between them. The CDR3 sequence is CASSLGGTNTGELFF. In DNA, the CDR3 is TGTGCCAGCAGTTTGGGTGGGACCAACACCGGGGAGCTGTTTTTT.

This clonotype appeared a few times. CDR3 sequence (DNA): TGTGCCAGCAGCTTAACAGGGGGAGGAATAATAGAGCAGTTCTTC. This sequence encodes CASSLTGGGIIEQFF. This rearrangement joins TRBV7-6 to TRBJ2-1; 8 bases agree with TRBD1. This CDR3 is 15 amino acids long. With 2 bases clipped from V and 10 bases from J, the junction kept 10 bases outside the gene matches. Germline-derived CDR1 and CDR2 are SGHVS and FNYEAQ. The complete variable domain, with remaining parts taken from reference TRBV7-6 and TRBJ2-1, reads GAGVSQSPRYKVTKRGQDVALRCDPISGHVSLYWYRQALGQGPEFLTYFNYEAQQDKSGLPNDRFSAERPEGSISTLTIQRTEQRDSAMYRCASSLTGGGIIEQFFGPGTRLTVL.

This clonotype was seen a handful of times. The chain links TRBV27 to TRBJ2-5; maybe TRBD2 (5 bases). The CDR3 is 13 amino acids. Germline CDR1 MNHEY, CDR2 SMNVEV (reference sequence). The V and J ends lost 3 bases and 7 bases respectively, with 12 bases between them. This CDR3 reads CASSFHVAGTQYF. The CDR3 nucleotides are TGTGCCAGCAGTTTTCACGTCGCGGGGACCCAGTACTTC.

This chain uses TRBV7-2 with TRBJ2-7, with D possibly TRBD2 on 5 matching bases. The CDR3 sequence is 15 residues long. Per the germline V gene, CDR1 is SGHTA and CDR2 is FQGNSA. The V gene lost 3 bases and the J gene lost 5 bases, with 17 bases spanning the gap. This CDR3 reads CASSFDTGMPNEQYF. The CDR3 DNA is TGTGCCAGCAGCTTCGATACGGGGATGCCCAACGAGCAGTACTTC.

This clonotype was counted a few times. V and J are TRBV5-1 and TRBJ2-3, with D possibly being TRBD1 or TRBD2 (5 bases each). Trimming shortened V by 4 bases and J by 0 bases, and 9 bases separated the two germline ends. This CDR3 region has 14 residues. The germline gives CDR1 SGHRS, CDR2 YFSETQ. The CDR3 sequence is CASSGDLSTDTQYF. The CDR3 bases are TGCGCCAGCAGCGGGGACCTTAGCACAGATACGCAGTATTTT.

The chain recombines TRBV5-1 with TRBJ1-2, with D possibly being TRBD1 (6 bases). Germline CDR1 reads SGHRS; CDR2 reads YFSETQ. Deletions cut 4 bases from V and 0 bases from J, with 16 bases between. The CDR3 runs to 16 residues. The CDR3, as DNA: TGCGCCAGCAGCCCGGGGCTTGACAGGCCTAACTATGGCTACACCTTC. Amino acid sequence: CASSPGLDRPNYGYTF.

This clonotype was observed at least ten times. The chain recombines TRBV7-2 with TRBJ2-7; D call uncertain. Germline V gene sequence: CDR1 SGHTA, CDR2 FQGNSA. The CDR3 loop spans 12 amino acids. The V gene lost 5 bases and the J gene lost 3 bases, with 8 bases spanning the gap. CDR3: CASSPSHYEQYF. For the CDR3, the DNA is TGTGCCAGCAGCCCAAGCCACTACGAGCAGTACTTC.

The sample holds a few counts of this clonotype. The chain joins TRBV5-1 to TRBJ2-2, with 7 bases matching TRBD1. CDR3 length equals 14 residues. Per germline, CDR1 SGHRS and CDR2 YFSETQ. The ends lost 7 bases at V and 1 base at J; junction bases unmatched: 4. CDR3 residues: CASFRTGNTGELFF. The CDR3 nucleotides read TGCGCCAGCTTCCGGACAGGGAACACCGGGGAGCTGTTTTTT.

With respect to this clonotype: Compared with germline, one end of the junction differs, possibly owing to a read error. The V and J genes are TRBV4-3 and TRBJ2-1, with 8 positions matching TRBD2. This CDR3 has 16 amino acids. Germline V gives CDR1 LGHNA, CDR2 YSLEER. The CDR3 bases are TGCGCCAGCAGCCAGCAACCGGGGGGGCCGCCCAATGAGCAGATCTTC. This sequence encodes CASSQQPGGPPNEQIF.

In this sample, this clonotype turned up a few times. The V call is TRBV12-3 or TRBV12-4, the J call TRBJ1-6, with 9 nucleotides matching TRBD1. V lost 2 bases and J lost 10; bases outside the gene matches: 6. The CDR3 runs to 15 residues. As DNA, the CDR3 is TGTGCCAGCAGTTTACCGGGACAGGGTAGATCACCCCTCCACTTT. This sequence encodes CASSLPGQGRSPLHF.

The chain recombines TRBV10-3 with TRBJ2-3, with 10 bases that match TRBD2. Germline CDR1 reads ENHRY; CDR2 reads SYGVKD. The CDR3 is 15 residues long. The V segment lost 7 bases and the J segment 4 bases; nucleotides outside the gene matches: 8. In DNA, the CDR3 is TGTGCCATCAAGACTGGACTAGCGGATTCAGATACGCAGTATTTT. Amino acids: CAIKTGLADSDTQYF.

There are a few counts of this clonotype. This rearrangement joins TRBV7-9 to TRBJ2-7; D possibly corresponds to TRBD1 (6 bases). Looked up from germline, CDR1 is SEHNR and CDR2 is FQNEAQ (reference sequence). CDR3 length: 15 residues. Between the trimmed V and J ends, which lost 1 base and 0 bases, there was a span of 10 bases. The CDR3 DNA reads as TGTGCCAGCAGCTTAGATTGGGACAACTCCTACGAGCAGTACGTC. It encodes CASSLDWDNSYEQYV.

This chain joins TRBV29-1 and TRBJ2-5, with D maybe TRBD1 (6 bases). V was shortened by 5 bases and J by 1 base, with 8 bases between the two germline ends. This CDR3 spans 12 amino acids. In germline, CDR1 is SQVTM, CDR2 ANQGSEA. The CDR3 nucleotides are TGCAGCGTTAGGACAGTCCAAGAGACCCAGTACTTC. It is translated as CSVRTVQETQYF.

In its sample, this clonotype was seen a few times. This chain uses TRBV9 with TRBJ2-5; tentative D call: TRBD1 (6 bases). Germline loops: CDR1 SGDLS, CDR2 YYNGEE. The CDR3 has 14 amino acids. V gave up 4 bases and J gave up 5 bases, with 15 bases separating them. As DNA, the CDR3 is TGTGCCAGCAGCTCCGAATACAGGGAGGAGACCCAGTACTTC. Its translation is CASSSEYREETQYF. The full variable domain, rest sourced from reference TRBV9 and TRBJ2-5, is DSGVTQTPKHLITATGQRVTLRCSPRSGDLSVYWYQQSLDQGLQFLIQYYNGEERAKGNILERFSAQQFPDLHSELNLSSLELGDSALYFCASSSEYREETQYFGPGTRLLVL.

This clonotype was counted only a few times. The gene calls are TRBV4-1 and TRBJ2-2, with 8 bases aligning to TRBD2. The CDR3 runs to 17 residues. Trimming took 2 bases from V and 2 from J; bases not matched to a gene: 7. Looked up from germline, CDR1 is MGHRA and CDR2 is YSYEKL. The CDR3: CASSQNGLAFNTGELFF. CDR3 sequence (DNA): TGCGCCAGCAGCCAAAACGGACTAGCCTTTAACACCGGGGAGCTGTTTTTT.

This chain links TRBV4-2 with TRBJ1-4; 8 bases are a match to TRBD1. Per germline, CDR1 LGHNA and CDR2 YNFKEQ. The ends lost 7 bases at V and 3 bases at J; junction bases unmatched: 13. The CDR3 consists of 17 residues. Written as DNA, the CDR3 is TGTGCCAGCACGCTTAACTCGCAGGGGGCCCCTAATGAAAAACTGTTTTTT. Protein sequence: CASTLNSQGAPNEKLFF.

This clonotype was recorded many times. The chain joins TRBV7-9 to TRBJ1-5; D unclear. V dropped 1 base and J dropped 5 bases, with 9 bases sitting between them. This CDR3 is 14 amino acids long. Germline CDR1 SEHNR, CDR2 FQNEAQ (reference sequence). The CDR3 is CASSLGETHQPQHF. Written as DNA, the CDR3 is TGTGCCAGCAGCTTAGGGGAGACCCATCAGCCCCAGCATTTT.

The rearrangement links TRBV5-1 to TRBJ2-1, with 9 bases that match TRBD1. CDR1 is SGHRS, CDR2 YFSETQ, per germline. The CDR3 contains 14 residues. With V trimmed by 4 bases and J by 8 bases, 7 bases remained unmatched. The CDR3 loop reads CASSTGQGAYEQFF. CDR3 in DNA: TGCGCCAGCAGCACGGGACAGGGTGCCTATGAGCAGTTCTTC.

This clonotype was recorded many times. The chain has TRBV5-6 and TRBJ1-5, with 10 bases matching TRBD1. The trim removed 3 bases at V and 1 base at J, leaving 1 base unmatched. The CDR3 loop spans 15 amino acids. Germline values: CDR1 SGHDT, CDR2 YYEEEE. CDR3 coding DNA: TGTGCCAGCAGCTGGGGACAGGGGAGCAATCAGCCCCAGCATTTT. Amino acid sequence: CASSWGQGSNQPQHF.